This note documents a single T cell receptor beta chain sequence. A multiplex PCR was run with 60 Vbeta primers and 13 Jbeta primers. Generated by immunoSEQ multiplex PCR, the TCRdb table keeps only in-frame clones and is missing some. This table has approximately 300,000 clones, 84% appearing once. The record originates from a study of cytomegalovirus exposure and HLA in healthy donors. The CDR3 covers 11 residues. Germline values: CDR1 SNHLY, CDR2 FYNNEI. The germline V and J ends were trimmed by 8 bases and 6 bases, with 5 bases remaining between them. Material for sequencing was PBMCs. This chain links TRBV2 with TRBJ1-6; TRBD1 might be the D (5 bases). The clonotype was recovered from a woman in her thirties or forties in good health and CMV-seropositive. The CDR3 nucleotides read TGTGCCAGCGGGGCTAATTCACCCCTCCACTTT. Protein product: CASGANSPLHF.